Sequencing of this T cell receptor (beta chain) was carried out in a study of cytomegalovirus exposure and HLA in healthy donors. Overall study context: About 85 million unique TCR sequences came from HLA-typed donors in an early release.

Comments on this clone: Antigen: not known. This specimen includes other DNA sequences encoding the same CDR3.

Study-level findings and limits: Reported results showed that the classifier diagnosed cytomegalovirus status with high specificity and sensitivity.

Researchers ran the PCR with 60 Vbeta and 13 Jbeta primers. Produced via immunoSEQ multiplex PCR; TCRdb's table is partial and in-frame only. Recorded here are approximately 37,000 clones; the top ten clones represent 5.5% to 6%. CDR1 MNHEY and CDR2 SVGAGI come from the germline V gene. V was shortened by 4 bases and J by 2 bases, with 11 bases between the two germline ends. The CDR3 extends over 14 amino acids. The sample was PBMCs. This chain uses TRBV6-5 with TRBJ1-2; D gene uncertain. This clonotype originated in a human donor in good health. The DNA of the CDR3 is TGTGCCAGCAGTTCCCCGGGCGGGAACTATGGCTACACCTTC. Protein: CASSSPGGNYGYTF.